This TCR beta chain emerged from a study of T cells in Graves' hyperthyroidism and ophthalmopathy. TCR beta CDR3 regions were amplified from RNA. The HTBI set primed first-round TCR CDR3 RT-PCR. TCRdb re-called the multiplex PCR reads with MiXCR, one entry per CDR3 protein. The repertoire consists of 700,000 or so distinct CDR3 sequences, with roughly 15% occurring once and the leading ten covering approximately 8.4%. Trimming shortened V by 1 base and J by 2 bases, and 8 bases separated the two germline ends. Germline loops: CDR1 MGHRA, CDR2 YSYEKL. The CDR3 length is 14 residues. 10 ml fresh peripheral blood yielded the PBMCs.

This sequence originates from a man between 18 and 35 years old with Graves' hyperthyroidism. The rearrangement uses TRBV4-1 and TRBJ1-2, with D possibly TRBD1 on 5 matching bases. Source material: blood. The CDR3, as DNA: TGCGCCAGCAGCCAAGCGACAGCGAACTATGGCTACACCTTC. This gives the protein CASSQATANYGYTF.